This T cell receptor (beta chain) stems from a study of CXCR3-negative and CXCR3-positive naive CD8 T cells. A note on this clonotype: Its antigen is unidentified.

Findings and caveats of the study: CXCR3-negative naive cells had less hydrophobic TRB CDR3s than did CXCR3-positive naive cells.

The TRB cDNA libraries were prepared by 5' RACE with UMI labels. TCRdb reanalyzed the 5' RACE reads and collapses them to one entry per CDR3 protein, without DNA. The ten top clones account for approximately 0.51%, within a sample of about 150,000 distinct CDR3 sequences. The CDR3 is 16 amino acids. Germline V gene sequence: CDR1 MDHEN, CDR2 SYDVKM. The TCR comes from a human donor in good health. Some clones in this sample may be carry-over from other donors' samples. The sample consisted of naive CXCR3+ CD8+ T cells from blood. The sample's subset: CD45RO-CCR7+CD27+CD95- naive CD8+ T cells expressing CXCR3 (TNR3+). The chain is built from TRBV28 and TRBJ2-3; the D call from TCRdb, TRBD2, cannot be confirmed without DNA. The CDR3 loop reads CASSFNAGGPGDTQYF.